The present T cell receptor beta chain was sequenced within a study of identical twins. One entry per CDR3 protein results from TCRdb running MiXCR on the 5' RACE reads. The sample has some 570,000 distinct CDR3 sequences; about 20% are singletons. V shed 6 bases and J 2 bases; nucleotides not matched to a gene: 5. Per the germline V gene, CDR1 is DFQATT and CDR2 is SNEGSKA (reference sequence). CDR3 length: 15 residues. The data also belong to a second study, concerning yellow fever vaccine responses in identical twins.

The receptor was derived from a woman aged 18-30 years in good health. The specimen was CD4+ T cells sorted from blood. This rearrangement joins TRBV20-1 to TRBJ1-3; TRBD1 agrees at 12 bases. The CDR3 DNA reads as TGCAGTGCAACCGGGACAGGGGGCCCTGGAAACACCATATATTTT. It yields the protein CSATGTGGPGNTIYF.